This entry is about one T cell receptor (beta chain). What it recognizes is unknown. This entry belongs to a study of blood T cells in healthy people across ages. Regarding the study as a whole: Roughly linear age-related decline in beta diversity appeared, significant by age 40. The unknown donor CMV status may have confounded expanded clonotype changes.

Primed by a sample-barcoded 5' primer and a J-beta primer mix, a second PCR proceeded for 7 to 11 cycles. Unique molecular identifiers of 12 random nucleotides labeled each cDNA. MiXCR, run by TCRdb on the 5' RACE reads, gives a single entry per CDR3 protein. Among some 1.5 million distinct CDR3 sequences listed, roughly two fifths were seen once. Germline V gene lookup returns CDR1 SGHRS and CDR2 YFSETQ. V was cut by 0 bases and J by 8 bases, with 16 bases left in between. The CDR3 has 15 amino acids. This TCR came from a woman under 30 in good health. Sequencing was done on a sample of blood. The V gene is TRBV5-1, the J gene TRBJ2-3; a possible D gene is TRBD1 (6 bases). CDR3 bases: TGCGCCAGCAGCTTGGAAGGGGGAACTTTGGGTACGCAGTATTTT. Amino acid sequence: CASSLEGGTLGTQYF.